The 11 T cell receptor beta chains listed next were all sequenced from one sample in a study of T cells and Merkel cell carcinoma outcomes. The protocol was immunoSEQ multiplex PCR, while the TCRdb copy is restricted to in-frame clones and leaves out a portion. The table has 5,000 to 7,000 clones, 60% to 80% seen once. Sample: tumor tissue from Merkel cell carcinoma. The source of these receptors is a human donor with Merkel cell carcinoma.

The V call is TRBV20-1, the J call TRBJ2-3; tentative D call: TRBD2 (5 bases). Trimming took off 6 bases at V and 6 bases at J, with 7 bases between the two ends. The CDR3 is 10 residues long. CDR1 is DFQATT, CDR2 SNEGSKA, per germline (reference sequence). The CDR3: CSATGDTQYF. The CDR3 bases are TGCAGTGCGACGGGGGATACGCAGTATTTT.

The rearrangement uses TRBV5-1 and TRBJ2-7; perhaps TRBD1 as D (5 bases). The CDR3 has 17 amino acids. V lost 1 base, J lost 1 base, and 18 bases lay in between. The germline CDR1 and CDR2 sequences are SGHRS and YFSETQ. The CDR3 spells CASSLYKPAKGSYEQYF. In DNA, the CDR3 is TGCGCCAGCAGCTTGTATAAGCCGGCCAAGGGGTCCTACGAGCAGTACTTC. Full variable domain (missing parts from reference TRBV5-1 and TRBJ2-7): KAGVTQTPRYLIKTRGQQVTLSCSPISGHRSVSWYQQTPGQGLQFLFEYFSETQRNKGNFPGRFSGRQFSNSRSEMNVSTLELGDSALYLCASSLYKPAKGSYEQYFGPGTRLTVT.

In nucleotides, the CDR3 is TGTGCCAGCAGCTCAGACAGGGGTAATCAGCCCCAGCATTTT. Translation: CASSSDRGNQPQHF. The chain has TRBV5-5 and TRBJ1-5, with 8 bases lining up with TRBD1. CDR1 is SGHKS, CDR2 YYEKEE, per germline (reference sequence). J lost 4 bases, V lost 3 bases, and 3 bases had no gene match. The CDR3 has 14 amino acids.

The chain carries TRBV2 and TRBJ1-5; possibly TRBD1 for D (5 bases). Germline lookup yields CDR1 SNHLY and CDR2 FYNNEI. This CDR3 contains 14 residues. V was clipped by 2 bases and J by 4 bases, with 9 bases between them. In DNA form, the CDR3 reads TGTGCCAGCAGTGAACAGGGTTGGAATCAGCCCCAGCATTTT. Translated: CASSEQGWNQPQHF.

V gene TRBV27 combines with J gene TRBJ2-7; weak D call: TRBD1 (6 bases). The CDR3 length is 15 residues. V was trimmed by 6 bases and J by 1 base, leaving 16 bases between them. In germline, CDR1 is MNHEY, CDR2 SMNVEV (reference sequence). This chain's CDR3 is CASRQKGVGSYEQYF. The CDR3 DNA is TGTGCCAGCAGGCAGAAGGGGGTAGGGTCCTACGAGCAGTACTTC.

There are a few counts of this clone. The chain recombines TRBV5-4 with TRBJ1-6, with D perhaps matching TRBD1 (5 bases). The CDR3 spans 12 residues. Germline V gene lookup returns CDR1 SGHNT and CDR2 YYREEE (reference sequence). Trimming cost V 10 bases and J 5 bases, with 10 bases left between them. The CDR3 spells CASRADNSPLHF. CDR3 DNA: TGTGCCTCCAGGGCGGATAATTCACCCCTCCACTTT.

This clone was seen more than once but under ten times. The genes are TRBV30 and TRBJ2-7, with 9 bases fitting TRBD1. In germline, CDR1 is GTSNPN, CDR2 SVGIG (reference sequence). V was pared by 1 base and J by 9 bases, with 7 bases of the junction left unmatched. There are 13 residues in the CDR3. In DNA form, the CDR3 reads TGTGCCTGGAGTGGGGACAGGGCCCTAGGGCAGTACTTC. The encoded protein is CAWSGDRALGQYF.

The rearrangement uses TRBV5-4 and TRBJ1-1; D is uncertain. V dropped 4 bases and J dropped 5 bases, with 12 bases sitting between them. Germline lookup yields CDR1 SGHNT and CDR2 YYREEE (reference sequence). This CDR3 comprises 13 residues. The CDR3 sequence is CASSATQWTEAFF. DNA for the CDR3: TGTGCCAGCAGCGCAACTCAGTGGACTGAAGCTTTCTTT.

This clone has a single count. The chain carries TRBV19 and TRBJ2-3, with TRBD2 matching 7 bases. Germline V gene lookup returns CDR1 LNHDA and CDR2 SQIVND (reference sequence). The CDR3 consists of 15 residues. V lost 4 bases, J lost 5 bases, and 9 bases stayed unmatched. This CDR3 is CASSNPGGRRDTQYF. The CDR3 region has the DNA TGTGCCAGTAGTAACCCGGGGGGACGACGAGATACGCAGTATTTT. Full variable domain (missing parts from reference TRBV19 and TRBJ2-3): DGGITQSPKYLFRKEGQNVTLSCEQNLNHDAMYWYRQDPGQGLRLIYYSQIVNDFQKGDIAEGYSVSREKKESFPLTVTSAQKNPTAFYLCASSNPGGRRDTQYFGPGTRLTVL.

The chain uses TRBV28 and TRBJ1-2; D not certain. The CDR3 runs to 13 residues. Per germline, CDR1 MDHEN and CDR2 SYDVKM. Trimming removed 3 bases at V and 4 bases at J, with 9 bases between. The CDR3 nucleotides are TGTGCCAGCAGTTTTGGCAGGAGCTATGGCTACACCTTC. Residues: CASSFGRSYGYTF.

The chain is built from TRBV28 and TRBJ2-5; D call uncertain. Germline V gives CDR1 MDHEN, CDR2 SYDVKM. The ends were cut back, 5 bases at V and 1 base at J, with 8 bases in the middle. The CDR3 has 13 residues. The chain's CDR3 is CASSPSGQETQYF. The CDR3 nucleotides are TGTGCCAGCAGTCCCTCAGGCCAAGAGACCCAGTACTTC.